The rows below give T cell receptor beta chains drawn from one sample of a study of blood T cell repertoires in COVID-19. TCRdb keeps only in-frame clones here, not all; method: immunoSEQ multiplex PCR. This sample yields about 260,000 clones, of which approximately 82% are seen a single time; 1.5% to 2% belongs to the top ten. Sequenced sample: peripheral blood. These receptors originate from a woman at least 80 years old with acute or convalescent COVID-19. CDR3s include the opening cysteine and the closing phenylalanine or tryptophan. The order of the fields is V gene, J gene, CDR3 length, CDR3 protein.

V: TRBV19
J: TRBJ2-7
length: 14
CDR3: CASSIDQDSYEQYF

V: TRBV7-9
J: TRBJ2-3
length: 17
CDR3: CASSLLGASGGTDTQYF

V: TRBV7-3
J: TRBJ2-7
length: 15
CDR3: CASSLKSGGSYEQYF

V: TRBV6-6
J: TRBJ2-7
length: 12
CDR3: CASSAGNRVDFF

V: TRBV18
J: TRBJ1-2
length: 15
CDR3: CASSPTLDSNYGYTF

V: TRBV6-5
J: TRBJ2-1
length: 13
CDR3: CASVAGGFYEQFF

V: TRBV18
J: TRBJ1-6
length: 14
CDR3: CASSTDRVNSPLHF

V: TRBV15
J: TRBJ2-5
length: 15
CDR3: CATRGDRGGRETQYF

V: TRBV29-1
J: TRBJ1-5
length: 17
CDR3: CSVEGDKGSYSNQPQHF

V: TRBV9
J: TRBJ1-1
length: 14
CDR3: CASSVEQAATEAFF

V: TRBV28
J: TRBJ2-2
length: 15
CDR3: CASRTTGQRTGELFF

V: TRBV18
J: TRBJ1-4
length: 14
CDR3: CASSPTQGNEKLFF

V: TRBV6-5
J: TRBJ2-3
length: 15
CDR3: CASSYSAGRTDTQYF

V: TRBV3-1/TRBV3-2
J: TRBJ1-5
length: 15
CDR3: CASSSRRISNQPQHF

V: TRBV7-8
J: TRBJ2-3
length: 15
CDR3: CASSPSGISTDTQYF

V: TRBV15
J: TRBJ2-3
length: 14
CDR3: CATSRPGPGATQYF

V: TRBV5-4
J: TRBJ1-3
length: 14
CDR3: CASSLAGLGNTIYF

V: TRBV5-6
J: TRBJ1-1
length: 12
CDR3: CASSSWGELAFF

V: TRBV6-2/TRBV6-3
J: TRBJ2-7
length: 15
CDR3: CASSHSRGRESEQYF

V: TRBV19
J: TRBJ1-1
length: 16
CDR3: CASSIDLGQENTEAFF

V: TRBV6-2/TRBV6-3
J: TRBJ2-2
length: 16
CDR3: CASSSRDRGRTGELFF

V: TRBV6-5
J: TRBJ1-1
length: 16
CDR3: CASSYSGQGARTEAFF

V: TRBV5-1
J: TRBJ1-1
length: 14
CDR3: CASSTGTKNTEAFF

V: TRBV5-5
J: TRBJ2-1
length: 14
CDR3: CASSLISSYNEQFF

V: TRBV28
J: TRBJ2-7
length: 15
CDR3: CASSFPGTRVYEQYF

V: TRBV10-3
J: TRBJ2-4
length: 17
CDR3: CAISESGQGMGKNIQYF

V: TRBV4-1
J: TRBJ2-1
length: 17
CDR3: CASSPYPSAGAENEQFF

V: TRBV15
J: TRBJ1-2
length: 15
CDR3: CATSTRDRNIHGYTF

V: TRBV3-1/TRBV3-2
J: TRBJ2-7
length: 14
CDR3: CASSRDGSPNEQYF

V: TRBV6-5
J: TRBJ1-6
length: 15
CDR3: CASSYSGRDNSPLHF

V: TRBV7-9
J: TRBJ1-2
length: 14
CDR3: CASSFFRQGQGYTF

V: TRBV14
J: TRBJ1-3
length: 17
CDR3: CASSQEGVRFSGNTIYF

V: TRBV5-1
J: TRBJ2-3
length: 16
CDR3: CASSLGAGFGTDTQYF

V: TRBV29-1
J: TRBJ2-2
length: 16
CDR3: CSVEARTGEIAGELFF

V: TRBV7-2
J: TRBJ1-2
length: 14
CDR3: CASSSSSGGYGYTF

V: TRBV4-2
J: TRBJ1-2
length: 16
CDR3: CASSQLQGAVNYGYTF

V: TRBV27
J: TRBJ1-2
length: 12
CDR3: CASKAGLYGYTF

V: TRBV6-5
J: TRBJ2-1
length: 14
CDR3: CASSTWQVDNEQFF

V: TRBV28
J: TRBJ1-5
length: 17
CDR3: CASSFGGELYSNQPQHF

V: TRBV18
J: TRBJ2-5
length: 15
CDR3: CASSPMVRGQETQYF

V: TRBV7-3
J: TRBJ2-1
length: 16
CDR3: CASSLRAGGITAEQFF

V: TRBV6-5
J: TRBJ1-4
length: 15
CDR3: CASSLGVATNEKLFF

V: TRBV6-2/TRBV6-3
J: TRBJ2-5
length: 16
CDR3: CASSWGAGGRGETQYF

V: TRBV11-2
J: TRBJ2-5
length: 19
CDR3: CASSSRNHGGNVYQETQYF

V: TRBV18
J: TRBJ1-2
length: 15
CDR3: CASSPPEGQVYGYTF

V: TRBV5-8
J: TRBJ2-7
length: 14
CDR3: CASSFGGRSYEQYF

V: TRBV5-4
J: TRBJ2-7
length: 15
CDR3: CASSPTGGAPYEQYF

V: TRBV25-1
J: TRBJ2-5
length: 15
CDR3: CASSKPQGNQETQYF

V: TRBV7-2
J: TRBJ2-1
length: 15
CDR3: CASSLGQGGFDEQFF

V: TRBV21-1
J: TRBJ2-7
length: 17
CDR3: CASSTTRLAGGSYEQYF

V: TRBV27
J: TRBJ2-7
length: 13
CDR3: CATTEIYSYEQYF

V: TRBV5-1
J: TRBJ2-3
length: 15
CDR3: CASSNRDRVLDTQYF

V: TRBV9
J: TRBJ2-3
length: 16
CDR3: CASSVSIAGVVDTQYF

V: TRBV19
J: TRBJ1-2
length: 15
CDR3: CASSPQGAANYGYTF